This record covers a single T cell receptor beta chain. As yet, its antigen is unknown. This entry comes from a study of response to subunit inactivated influenza vaccine. Study outcomes and limitations: The authors proposed limited new T cell recruitment per seasonal influenza vaccination.

TCRdb reprocessed the RT-PCR reads via MiXCR and lists one record per CDR3 protein. The sample has more than 450,000 distinct CDR3 sequences, 6.5% to 8% seen once. This sample comprised PBMCs from blood, obtained roughly 24 months after vaccination. This TCR came from a man aged 45 to 75 who received an inactivated influenza vaccine.

DNA of the CDR3: TGTGCCAGCCGGGACTCAGGGGACACTGAAGCTTTCTTT. This gives the protein CASRDSGDTEAFF. The chain couples TRBV3-1 to TRBJ1-1; perhaps TRBD1 as D (6 bases). The ends were cut back, 8 bases at V and 3 bases at J, with 13 bases in the middle. The CDR3 length is 13 residues. Germline CDR1 LGHDT, CDR2 YNNKEL (reference sequence).